Below, 21 T cell receptor beta chains from the same sample are listed, as sequenced in a study of a mutant IDH1 vaccine in newly diagnosed glioma. No antigens are known for them. Assay: immunoSEQ multiplex PCR; the TCRdb copy retains only in-frame clones and omits some. This table holds 40,000 or so clones, roughly 84% found once. Time point denoted: week 23, last vaccination. In the vaccine, a single dose held 300 ug of the mutant IDH1 20-mer peptide, along with topical imiquimod. Material: PBMCs, obtained from a glioma patient whose treatment included an IDH1 peptide vaccine. These receptors were collected from a woman aged 18-29 years with glioma. Some clones in this sample may be carry-over from other donors' samples.

The chain links TRBV18 to TRBJ2-3; 13 bases are a match to TRBD2. The junction had 1 base not matched to a gene; V was cut back by 0 bases and J by 1 base. This CDR3 is 17 amino acids long. In germline, CDR1 is KGHSH, CDR2 LQKENI. The CDR3 bases are TGTGCCAGCTCACCACCTGGACTAGCGGGGGGCACAGATACGCAGTATTTT. Translation gives CASSPPGLAGGTDTQYF.

The rearrangement joins TRBV19 to TRBJ2-4, with unresolved D. The V end lost 0 bases, the J end lost 3 bases, and 15 bases lay between the germline ends. In germline, CDR1 is LNHDA, CDR2 SQIVND (reference sequence). The CDR3 is 17 residues long. CDR3 in amino acids: CASSIDPPPLVKNIQYF. CDR3 nucleotides: TGTGCCAGTAGTATAGACCCTCCGCCACTCGTCAAAAACATTCAGTACTTC.

This clone came up once. The V and J genes are TRBV6-5 and TRBJ2-7; D call uncertain. From germline, CDR1 is MNHEY and CDR2 SVGAGI. The CDR3 covers 14 residues. Trimming stripped 7 bases from V and 0 bases from J, with 13 bases between. CDR3 nucleotide sequence: TGTGCCAGCAAAATTGTAGACGGCTCCTACGAGCAGTACTTC. Protein sequence: CASKIVDGSYEQYF.

The J gene is TRBJ2-1, the V gene TRBV4-2, with 9 bases that match TRBD2. The V gene's germline CDR1 is LGHNA and CDR2 YNFKEQ. This CDR3 spans 16 amino acids. The trim removed 1 base at V and 3 bases at J, leaving 4 bases unmatched. CDR3 sequence (DNA): TGTGCCAGCAGCCAAGGTCGACTAGCGGACTACAATGAGCAGTTCTTC. Translation gives CASSQGRLADYNEQFF.

This chain uses TRBV25-1 with TRBJ2-7; D is unresolved. With 3 bases removed from V and 6 bases from J, the gap between germline ends came to 12 bases. The length of the CDR3 is 13 residues. The germline gives CDR1 MGHDK, CDR2 SYGVNS. The CDR3 nucleotides read TGTGCCAGCAGTGATATTGGGTTGGGCGAGCAGTACTTC. This translates into CASSDIGLGEQYF.

CDR3 in DNA: TGTGCCAGCAGCGGAGACAGGGGTTATGGCTACACCTTC. It translates to CASSGDRGYGYTF. V usage is TRBV9 and J usage is TRBJ1-2; 8 nucleotides align to TRBD1. Germline V gene sequence: CDR1 SGDLS, CDR2 YYNGEE. Trimming removed 3 bases from V and 5 bases from J; junction bases left unmatched: 3. The CDR3 covers 13 residues. The full variable domain, with the rest looked up from reference TRBV9 and TRBJ1-2, is DSGVTQTPKHLITATGQRVTLRCSPRSGDLSVYWYQQSLDQGLQFLIQYYNGEERAKGNILERFSAQQFPDLHSELNLSSLELGDSALYFCASSGDRGYGYTFGSGTRLTVV.

The V gene is TRBV19, the J gene TRBJ2-5, with TRBD1 matching over 10 bases. The V gene end was trimmed by 7 bases and the J gene end by 5 bases; junction bases not matched to a gene: 7. The germline CDR1 and CDR2 sequences are LNHDA and SQIVND (reference sequence). The CDR3 is 14 amino acids. CDR3 amino acids: CASKRTGGLETQYF. The DNA for the CDR3 is TGTGCCAGTAAACGGACAGGGGGGCTGGAGACCCAGTACTTC.

The chain combines TRBV7-9 with TRBJ1-5, with TRBD1 matching 10 bases. This CDR3 is 17 amino acids long. Germline CDR1 reads SEHNR; CDR2 reads FQNEAQ (reference sequence). Losses at the gene ends were 4 bases for V and 4 bases for J; bases not matched to a gene: 10. CDR3 DNA: TGTGCCAGCAGCTCACGTTCCGGGACAGGGGTAAATCAGCCCCAGCATTTT. This gives the protein CASSSRSGTGVNQPQHF. Based on the CDR3 plus reference TRBV7-9 and TRBJ1-5, the full variable domain is DTGVSQNPRHKITKRGQNVTFRCDPISEHNRLYWYRQTLGQGPEFLTYFQNEAQLEKSRLLSDRFSAERPKGSFSTLEIQRTEQGDSAMYLCASSSRSGTGVNQPQHFGDGTRLSIL.

This clone showed up just once. The gene calls are TRBV18 and TRBJ1-6; maybe TRBD1 (5 bases). Germline V gene lookup returns CDR1 KGHSH and CDR2 LQKENI. V lost 4 bases and J 7 bases, leaving 11 bases between the germline ends. The CDR3 runs 14 residues. CDR3 residues: CASSRDRINSPLHF. Here the CDR3 DNA reads TGTGCCAGCTCACGGGACCGTATCAATTCACCCCTCCACTTT.

The chain links TRBV7-2 to TRBJ1-1; D unresolved. The germline V gene has CDR1 SGHTA and CDR2 FQGNSA. This CDR3 contains 15 residues. V shed 6 bases and J shed 2 bases, with 16 bases lying between them. The CDR3 coding sequence is TGTGCCAGCAGGTTTGGGAGGGTAGGTAACACTGAAGCTTTCTTT. It yields the protein CASRFGRVGNTEAFF.

The genes are TRBV6-5 and TRBJ1-1; D call uncertain. In germline, CDR1 is MNHEY, CDR2 SVGAGI. This CDR3 has 13 residues. The ends were cut back, 0 bases at V and 0 bases at J, with 2 bases in the middle. The CDR3 nucleotides read TGTGCCAGCAGTTACTCCATGAACACTGAAGCTTTCTTT. Translation: CASSYSMNTEAFF.

V usage is TRBV10-3 and J usage is TRBJ2-7; D not resolved. The CDR3 has 11 residues. Trimming took 3 bases from V and 7 from J, leaving 7 bases between them. Germline loops: CDR1 ENHRY, CDR2 SYGVKD. As DNA, the CDR3 is TGTGCCATCAGTGATATCGGAGAGCAGTACTTC. Translating it yields CAISDIGEQYF.

This clone was seen a few times. V and J are TRBV6-6 and TRBJ1-5; possible D gene TRBD1, 5 bases. Trimming pared 6 bases from V and 7 bases from J, leaving 13 bases between. The germline V gene encodes CDR1 MNHNY and CDR2 SVGAGI (reference sequence). CDR3 length: 13 residues. The CDR3 is CASRAGREQPQHF. CDR3 in DNA: TGTGCCAGCAGGGCGGGGCGGGAACAGCCCCAGCATTTT.

V gene TRBV5-1 combines with J gene TRBJ1-5; 7 bases match TRBD1. This CDR3 spans 14 amino acids. From germline, CDR1 is SGHRS and CDR2 YFSETQ. Trimming took 4 bases from V and 5 from J; bases not matched to a gene: 6. CDR3 DNA sequence: TGCGCCAGCAGCATCAGCGGGACAGATCAGCCCCAGCATTTT. Its protein product is CASSISGTDQPQHF.

The chain is built from TRBV5-1 and TRBJ2-3; D possibly uses TRBD1 or TRBD2 (5 bases each). This CDR3 is built from 14 residues. Germline V gives CDR1 SGHRS, CDR2 YFSETQ. Trimming removed 7 bases at V and 2 bases at J, with 14 bases between. This chain's CDR3 is CASVLLGDTDTQYF. The CDR3 region has the DNA TGCGCCAGCGTCCTTTTGGGGGACACAGATACGCAGTATTTT.

CDR3 DNA sequence: TGCAGCGTTGAAGATCGACAGGCTCCCTCTGGAAACACCATATATTTT. Protein product: CSVEDRQAPSGNTIYF. V gene TRBV29-1 combines with J gene TRBJ1-3, with D perhaps matching TRBD1 (6 bases). Germline CDR1 is SQVTM and CDR2 is ANQGSEA. CDR3 length equals 16 residues. The V end lost 0 bases, the J end lost 0 bases, and 12 bases lay between the germline ends.

The J gene is TRBJ2-2, the V gene TRBV6-1, with a tentative D call TRBD1 (7 bases). Germline V lookup: CDR1 MNHNS, CDR2 SASEGT. Between the trimmed V and J ends, which lost 4 bases and 6 bases, there was a span of 18 bases. The length of the CDR3 is 16 residues. Here the CDR3 DNA reads TGTGCCAGCAGTGGGGACAGCATCAGGGGGGCCGGGGAGCTGTTTTTT. Translated: CASSGDSIRGAGELFF.

The V call is TRBV9, the J call TRBJ1-1; D gene unclear. This CDR3 region has 13 residues. V lost 4 bases to trimming and J lost 0 bases, with 7 bases between them. Per the germline V gene, CDR1 is SGDLS and CDR2 is YYNGEE. This CDR3 reads CASSFGMNTEAFF. The CDR3 DNA sequence: TGTGCCAGCAGCTTTGGCATGAACACTGAAGCTTTCTTT. Together with reference TRBV9 and TRBJ1-1, the CDR3 gives the full variable domain: DSGVTQTPKHLITATGQRVTLRCSPRSGDLSVYWYQQSLDQGLQFLIQYYNGEERAKGNILERFSAQQFPDLHSELNLSSLELGDSALYFCASSFGMNTEAFFGQGTRLTVV.

This chain links TRBV28 with TRBJ1-4; the D is unclear. The CDR3 contains 15 residues. Per germline, CDR1 MDHEN and CDR2 SYDVKM. With 1 base removed from V and 0 bases from J, the gap between germline ends came to 6 bases. CDR3 DNA sequence: TGTGCCAGCAGTTTATCAGGATCAACTAATGAAAAACTGTTTTTT. It specifies CASSLSGSTNEKLFF.

The table lists this clone with a count of one. This chain joins TRBV14 and TRBJ2-5; possibly TRBD2 for D (5 bases). Germline V lookup: CDR1 SGHDN, CDR2 FVKESK. The CDR3 has 13 amino acids. Between the trimmed V and J ends, which lost 3 bases and 0 bases, there was a span of 5 bases. This CDR3 reads CASSHGNQETQYF. The CDR3 region has the DNA TGTGCCAGCAGCCACGGGAACCAAGAGACCCAGTACTTC. Filled out from reference TRBV14 and TRBJ2-5, the complete variable domain reads EAGVTQFPSHSVIEKGQTVTLRCDPISGHDNLYWYRRVMGKEIKFLLHFVKESKQDESGMPNNRFLAERTGGTYSTLKVQPAELEDSGVYFCASSHGNQETQYFGPGTRLLVL.

This clone was picked up one time. The gene calls are TRBV19 and TRBJ2-3; a weak D match, TRBD1 (6 bases). The CDR3 runs 21 residues. The germline V gene has CDR1 LNHDA and CDR2 SQIVND (reference sequence). V dropped 4 bases and J dropped 3 bases, with 32 bases sitting between them. The CDR3 loop is CASSTEVFLGQPFLNTDTQYF. CDR3 DNA: TGTGCCAGTAGTACCGAGGTTTTTCTTGGACAGCCGTTTTTAAATACAGATACGCAGTATTTT.